This TCR beta chain came from a study of cytomegalovirus exposure and HLA in healthy donors. Donors were ostensibly healthy at sampling, although undocumented immune exposures were probable. Researchers ran the PCR with 60 Vbeta and 13 Jbeta primers. The table came from immunoSEQ multiplex PCR; TCRdb's copy has only in-frame clones and leaves some out. The sample records 160,000 or so clones, approximately 79% being singletons. Sequenced: PBMCs. The TCR was taken from a man aged 55 to 70 in good health and CMV-seronegative.

The chain's CDR3 is CASSLGGGFEETQYF. In DNA form, the CDR3 reads TGTGCCAGCAGTTTAGGGGGGGGATTTGAAGAGACCCAGTACTTC. V is TRBV28 and J is TRBJ2-5; 7 bases are shared with TRBD2. Trimming cost V 2 bases and J 3 bases; bases outside gene matches: 6. CDR1 and CDR2 (germline): MDHEN, SYDVKM. The CDR3 loop spans 15 amino acids.